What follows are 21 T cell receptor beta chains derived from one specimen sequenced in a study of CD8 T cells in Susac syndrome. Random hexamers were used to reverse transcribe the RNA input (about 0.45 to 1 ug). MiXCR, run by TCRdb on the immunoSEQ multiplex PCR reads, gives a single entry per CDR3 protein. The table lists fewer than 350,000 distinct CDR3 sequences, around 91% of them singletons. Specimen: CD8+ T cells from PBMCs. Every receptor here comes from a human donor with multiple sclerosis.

The DNA for the CDR3 is TGTGCCAGCAGCCGACAGGGCCAAGAGACCCAGTACTTC. It is translated as CASSRQGQETQYF. V usage is TRBV13 and J usage is TRBJ2-5; 7 nucleotides line up with TRBD1. J was trimmed by 1 base and V by 5 bases; bases with no gene match: 1. In germline, CDR1 is PRHDT, CDR2 FYEKMQ (reference sequence). CDR3 length: 13 residues.

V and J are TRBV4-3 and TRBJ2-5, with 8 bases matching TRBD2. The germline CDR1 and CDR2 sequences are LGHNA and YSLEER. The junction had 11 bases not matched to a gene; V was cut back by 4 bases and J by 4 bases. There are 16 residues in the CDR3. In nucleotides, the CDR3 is TGCGCCAGCAGCCCGGCCGGCCCCGGGGGGGGAGAGACCCAGTACTTC. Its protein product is CASSPAGPGGGETQYF.

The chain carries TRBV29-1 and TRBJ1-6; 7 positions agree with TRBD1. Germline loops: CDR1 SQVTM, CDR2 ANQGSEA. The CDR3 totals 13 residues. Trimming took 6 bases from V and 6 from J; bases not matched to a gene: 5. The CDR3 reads CSVLQGTNSPLHF. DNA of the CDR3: TGCAGCGTCCTACAGGGGACTAATTCACCCCTCCACTTT.

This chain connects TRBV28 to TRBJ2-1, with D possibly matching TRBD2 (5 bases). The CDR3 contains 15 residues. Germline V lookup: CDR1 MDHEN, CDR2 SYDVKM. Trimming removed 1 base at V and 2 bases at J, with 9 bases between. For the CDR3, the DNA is TGTGCCAGCAGTTTATACCGGGGAGCCTACAATGAGCAGTTCTTC. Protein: CASSLYRGAYNEQFF.

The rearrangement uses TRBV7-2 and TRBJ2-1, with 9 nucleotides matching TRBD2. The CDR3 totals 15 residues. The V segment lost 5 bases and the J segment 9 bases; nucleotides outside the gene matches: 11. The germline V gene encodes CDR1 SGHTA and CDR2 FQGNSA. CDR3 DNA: TGTGCCAGCAGCCCGATCGGGGGACTAGCAGTTGAGCAGTTCTTC. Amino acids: CASSPIGGLAVEQFF.

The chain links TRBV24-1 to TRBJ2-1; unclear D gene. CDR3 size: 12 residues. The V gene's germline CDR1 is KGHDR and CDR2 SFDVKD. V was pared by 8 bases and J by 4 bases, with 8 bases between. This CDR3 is CATTTSYNEQFF. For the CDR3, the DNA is TGTGCCACCACTACCTCTTACAATGAGCAGTTCTTC.

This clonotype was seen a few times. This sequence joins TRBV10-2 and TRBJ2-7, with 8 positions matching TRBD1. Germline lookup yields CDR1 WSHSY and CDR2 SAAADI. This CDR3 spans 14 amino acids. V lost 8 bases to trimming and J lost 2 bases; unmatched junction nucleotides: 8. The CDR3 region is CASGQTGATYEQYF. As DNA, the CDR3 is TGCGCCAGCGGGCAGACAGGGGCCACCTACGAGCAGTACTTC.

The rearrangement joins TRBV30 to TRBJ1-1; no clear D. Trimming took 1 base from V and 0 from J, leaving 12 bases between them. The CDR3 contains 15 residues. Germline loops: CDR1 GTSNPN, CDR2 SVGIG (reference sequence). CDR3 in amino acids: CAWSGVSGMNTEAFF. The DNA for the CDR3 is TGTGCCTGGAGTGGAGTATCGGGGATGAACACTGAAGCTTTCTTT.

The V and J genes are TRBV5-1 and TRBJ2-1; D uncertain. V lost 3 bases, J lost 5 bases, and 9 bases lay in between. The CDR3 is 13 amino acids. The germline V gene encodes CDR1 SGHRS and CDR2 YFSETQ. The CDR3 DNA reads TGCGCCAGCAGCTCTGACGATCACAATGAGCAGTTCTTC. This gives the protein CASSSDDHNEQFF.

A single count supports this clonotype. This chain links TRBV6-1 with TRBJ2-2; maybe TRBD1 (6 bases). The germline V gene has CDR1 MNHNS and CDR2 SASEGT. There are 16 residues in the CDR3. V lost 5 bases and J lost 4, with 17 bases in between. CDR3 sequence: CASSRGQLGGTGELFF. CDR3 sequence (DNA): TGTGCCAGCAGTCGTGGACAGTTAGGCGGCACCGGGGAGCTGTTTTTT.

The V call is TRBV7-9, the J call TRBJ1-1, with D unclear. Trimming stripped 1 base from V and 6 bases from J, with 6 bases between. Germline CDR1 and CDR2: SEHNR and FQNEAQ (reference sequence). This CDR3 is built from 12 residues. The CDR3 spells CASSLGRSEAFF. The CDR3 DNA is TGTGCCAGCAGCTTAGGACGTTCTGAAGCTTTCTTT.

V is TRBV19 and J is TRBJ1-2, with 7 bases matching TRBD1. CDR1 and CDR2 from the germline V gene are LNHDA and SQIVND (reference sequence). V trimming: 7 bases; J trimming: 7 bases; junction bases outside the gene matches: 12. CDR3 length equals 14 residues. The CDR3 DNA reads TGTGCCAGTACCAAGGGGACAGCGAAACCTGGCTACACCTTC. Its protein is CASTKGTAKPGYTF.

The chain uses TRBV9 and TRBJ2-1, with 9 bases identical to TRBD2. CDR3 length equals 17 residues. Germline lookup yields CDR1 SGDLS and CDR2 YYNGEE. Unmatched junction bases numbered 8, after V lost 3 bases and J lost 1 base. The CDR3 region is CASSGEAAGGSYNEQFF. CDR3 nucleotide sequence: TGTGCCAGCAGCGGGGAGGCAGCGGGAGGTTCCTACAATGAGCAGTTCTTC.

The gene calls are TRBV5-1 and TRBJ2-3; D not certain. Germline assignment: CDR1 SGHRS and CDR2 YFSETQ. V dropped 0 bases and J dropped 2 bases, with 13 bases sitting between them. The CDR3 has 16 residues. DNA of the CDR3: TGCGCCAGCAGCTTGGTCCCCCAAGCGTCCACAGATACGCAGTATTTT. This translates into CASSLVPQASTDTQYF.

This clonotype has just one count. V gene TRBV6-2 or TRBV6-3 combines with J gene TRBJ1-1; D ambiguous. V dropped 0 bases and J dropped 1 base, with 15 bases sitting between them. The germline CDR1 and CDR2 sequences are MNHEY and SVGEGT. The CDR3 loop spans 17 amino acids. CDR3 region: CASSYSVNQIRNTEAFF. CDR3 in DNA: TGTGCCAGCAGTTACTCGGTCAACCAGATTAGGAACACTGAAGCTTTCTTT.

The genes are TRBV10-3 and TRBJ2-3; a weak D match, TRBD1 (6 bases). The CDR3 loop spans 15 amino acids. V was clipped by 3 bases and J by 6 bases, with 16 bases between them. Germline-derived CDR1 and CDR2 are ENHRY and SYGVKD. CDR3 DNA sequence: TGTGCCATCAGTGACCAGGGGATTGCATTGGATACGCAGTATTTT. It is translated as CAISDQGIALDTQYF.

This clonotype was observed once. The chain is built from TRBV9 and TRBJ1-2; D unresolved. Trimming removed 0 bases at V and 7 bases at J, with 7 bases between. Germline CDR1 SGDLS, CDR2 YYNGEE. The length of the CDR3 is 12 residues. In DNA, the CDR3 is TGTGCCAGCAGCGTAGGAGGGATTGGCTACACCTTC. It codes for CASSVGGIGYTF.

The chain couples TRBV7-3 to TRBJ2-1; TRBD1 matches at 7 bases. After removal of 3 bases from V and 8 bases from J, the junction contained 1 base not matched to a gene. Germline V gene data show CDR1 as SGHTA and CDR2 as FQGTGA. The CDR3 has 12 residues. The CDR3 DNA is TGTGCCAGCAGCTTCGGACAGGATGAGCAGTTCTTC. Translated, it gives CASSFGQDEQFF.

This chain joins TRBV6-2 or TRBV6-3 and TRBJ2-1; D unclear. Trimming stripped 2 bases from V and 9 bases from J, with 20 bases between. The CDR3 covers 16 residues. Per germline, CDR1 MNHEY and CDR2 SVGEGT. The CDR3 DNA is TGTGCCAGCAGTTACAAGGCCTCGATTGATAGAGGTGAGCAGTTCTTC. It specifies CASSYKASIDRGEQFF.

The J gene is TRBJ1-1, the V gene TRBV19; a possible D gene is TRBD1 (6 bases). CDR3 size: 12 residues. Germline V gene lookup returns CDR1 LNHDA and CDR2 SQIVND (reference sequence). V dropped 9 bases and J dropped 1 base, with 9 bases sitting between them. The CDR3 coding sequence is TGTGCCAGACCAGGGGAGAACACTGAAGCTTTCTTT. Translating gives CARPGENTEAFF.

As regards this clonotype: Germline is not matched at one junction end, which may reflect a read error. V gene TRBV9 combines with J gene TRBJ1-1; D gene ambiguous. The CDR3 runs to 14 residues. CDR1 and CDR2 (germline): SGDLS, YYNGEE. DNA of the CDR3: TGTGCCAGCAGCGGACCGAACAGTGGCACTGAAGTTTTCTTT. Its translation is CASSGPNSGTEVFF.